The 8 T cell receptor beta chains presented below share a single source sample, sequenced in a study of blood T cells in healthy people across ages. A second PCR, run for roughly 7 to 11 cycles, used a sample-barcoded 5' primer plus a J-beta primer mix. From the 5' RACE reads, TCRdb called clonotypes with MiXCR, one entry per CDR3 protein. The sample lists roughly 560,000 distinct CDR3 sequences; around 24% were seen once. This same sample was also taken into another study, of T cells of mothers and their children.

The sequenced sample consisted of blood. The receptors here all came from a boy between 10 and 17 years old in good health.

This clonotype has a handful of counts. CDR3 nucleotide sequence: TGCGCCAGCAGCCCAGGAAGCGGAAGCACAGATACGCAGTATTTT. Translating it yields CASSPGSGSTDTQYF. The V and J genes are TRBV4-3 and TRBJ2-3, with D possibly TRBD2 on 5 matching bases. Germline V gene sequence: CDR1 LGHNA, CDR2 YSLEER. V shed 4 bases and J shed 0 bases, with 11 bases lying between them. The CDR3 is made up of 15 amino acids.

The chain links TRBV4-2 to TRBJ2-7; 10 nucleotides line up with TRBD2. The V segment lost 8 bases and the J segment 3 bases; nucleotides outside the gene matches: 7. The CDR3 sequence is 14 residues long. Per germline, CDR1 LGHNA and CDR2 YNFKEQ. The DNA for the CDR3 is TGTGCCAGCGCCAGGCTAGCGGGGGACTACGAGCAGTACTTC. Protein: CASARLAGDYEQYF.

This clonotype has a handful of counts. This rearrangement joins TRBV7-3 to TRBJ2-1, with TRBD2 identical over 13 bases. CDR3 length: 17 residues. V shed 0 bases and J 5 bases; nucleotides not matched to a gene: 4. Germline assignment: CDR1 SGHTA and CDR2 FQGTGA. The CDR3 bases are TGTGCCAGCAGCTTAACGGCGGGACTAGCGGGAAACAATGAGCAGTTCTTC. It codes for CASSLTAGLAGNNEQFF.

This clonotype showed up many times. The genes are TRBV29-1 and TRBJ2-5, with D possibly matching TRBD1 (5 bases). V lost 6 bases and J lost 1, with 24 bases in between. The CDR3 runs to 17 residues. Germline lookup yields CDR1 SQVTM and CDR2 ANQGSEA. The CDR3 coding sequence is TGCAGCGTCGGGCCGGAGACCTTGACAGTACCCCAAGAGACCCAGTACTTC. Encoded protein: CSVGPETLTVPQETQYF.

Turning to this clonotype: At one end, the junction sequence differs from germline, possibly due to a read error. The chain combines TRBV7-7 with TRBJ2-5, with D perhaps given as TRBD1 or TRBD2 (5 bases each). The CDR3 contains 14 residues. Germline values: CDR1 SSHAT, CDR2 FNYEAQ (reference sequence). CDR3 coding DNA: TGTGCTAGCAGCCCCCGTGAGGGGATTGAGACCCAGTACTTC. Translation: CASSPREGIETQYF. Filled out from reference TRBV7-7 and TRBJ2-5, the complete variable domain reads GAGVSQSPRYKVTKRGQDVTLRCDPISSHATLYWYQQALGQGPEFLTYFNYEAQPDKSGLPSDRFSAERPEGSISTLTIQRTEQRDSAMYRCASSPREGIETQYFGPGTRLLVL.

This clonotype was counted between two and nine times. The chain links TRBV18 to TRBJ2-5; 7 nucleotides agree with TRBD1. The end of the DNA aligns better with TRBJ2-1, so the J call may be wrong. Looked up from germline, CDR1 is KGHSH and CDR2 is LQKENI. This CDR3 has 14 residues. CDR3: CASSPPDRPGEQFF. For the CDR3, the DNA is TGTGCCAGCTCACCACCGGACAGGCCCGGTGAGCAGTTCTTC.

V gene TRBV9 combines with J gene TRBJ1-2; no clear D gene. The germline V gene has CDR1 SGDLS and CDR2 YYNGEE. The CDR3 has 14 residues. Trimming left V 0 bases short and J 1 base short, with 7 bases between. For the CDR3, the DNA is TGTGCCAGCAGCGTAGAGTTGAATAACTATGGCTACACCTTC. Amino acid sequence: CASSVELNNYGYTF. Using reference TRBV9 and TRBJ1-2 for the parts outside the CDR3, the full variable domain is DSGVTQTPKHLITATGQRVTLRCSPRSGDLSVYWYQQSLDQGLQFLIQYYNGEERAKGNILERFSAQQFPDLHSELNLSSLELGDSALYFCASSVELNNYGYTFGSGTRLTVV.

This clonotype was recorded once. The CDR3 bases are TGTGCCAGCAGTTCCCCCTCGACTAGTTCCGAGCAGTACTTC. Residues: CASSSPSTSSEQYF. The genes are TRBV28 and TRBJ2-7, with D possibly being TRBD2 (6 bases). Germline-derived CDR1 and CDR2 are MDHEN and SYDVKM. V shed 4 bases and J shed 6 bases, with 16 bases lying between them. The CDR3 has 14 amino acids. Full variable domain (outside the CDR3, taken from reference TRBV28 and TRBJ2-7): DVKVTQSSRYLVKRTGEKVFLECVQDMDHENMFWYRQDPGLGLRLIYFSYDVKMKEKGDIPEGYSVSREKKERFSLILESASTNQTSMYLCASSSPSTSSEQYFGPGTRLTVT.